These 30 T cell receptor beta chains came from one sample sequenced in a study of OX40 agonist ivuxolimab in advanced cancers. Measured with immunoSEQ multiplex PCR; TCRdb has only the in-frame clones, and not every one. The sample records roughly 90,000 clones, about 83% being singletons. The sequencing used CD4+ or CD8+ T cells sorted from blood, collected in a trial of the OX40 agonist ivuxolimab. The receptors here all came from an adult with an advanced solid tumor such as melanoma, head and neck, liver or kidney cancer.

The gene calls are TRBV19 and TRBJ2-7, with 10 bases identical to TRBD2. Germline CDR1 LNHDA, CDR2 SQIVND (reference sequence). This CDR3 region has 14 residues. Trimming took 7 bases from V and 0 from J; bases not matched to a gene: 3. The CDR3, as DNA: TGTGCCAGTACTTGGACTAGCGGCTCCTACGAGCAGTACTTC. Translation: CASTWTSGSYEQYF.

This clone has a single count. The chain uses TRBV6-1 and TRBJ1-4; 10 nucleotides match TRBD1. From germline, CDR1 is MNHNS and CDR2 SASEGT. Losses at the gene ends were 6 bases for V and 5 bases for J; bases not matched to a gene: 3. The CDR3 loop spans 14 amino acids. CDR3 loop: CASRPTGGNEKLFF. The CDR3 nucleotides are TGTGCCAGCAGGCCGACAGGGGGCAATGAAAAACTGTTTTTT.

The chain is built from TRBV5-1 and TRBJ2-2; 9 positions match TRBD2. This CDR3 contains 18 residues. After removal of 1 base from V and 5 bases from J, the junction contained 12 bases not matched to a gene. Germline V gene data show CDR1 as SGHRS and CDR2 as YFSETQ. CDR3 DNA: TGCGCCAGCAGCTTGATTGTTGCGGGAGGGACGGGGACCGGGGAGCTGTTTTTT. Translation: CASSLIVAGGTGTGELFF.

The rearrangement joins TRBV18 to TRBJ2-1; D unclear. This CDR3 spans 14 amino acids. Germline V CDR1 and CDR2: KGHSH, LQKENI. Trimming left V 0 bases short and J 4 bases short, with 7 bases between. As DNA, the CDR3 is TGTGCCAGCTCACCACCCAGTCGGTACAATGAGCAGTTCTTC. This sequence encodes CASSPPSRYNEQFF.

The rearrangement links TRBV5-1 to TRBJ1-4, with no clear D. V was clipped by 0 bases and J by 4 bases, with 10 bases between them. Per germline, CDR1 SGHRS and CDR2 YFSETQ. The CDR3 is 15 amino acids. In nucleotides, the CDR3 is TGCGCCAGCAGCTTGGAGTCAGTCTTTAATGAAAAACTGTTTTTT. Its protein product is CASSLESVFNEKLFF.

This chain links TRBV30 with TRBJ1-5; 8 nucleotides match TRBD1. Germline loops: CDR1 GTSNPN, CDR2 SVGIG (reference sequence). With V trimmed by 1 base and J by 5 bases, 4 bases remained unmatched. This CDR3 comprises 14 residues. CDR3: CAWSGGQGHQPQHF. CDR3 nucleotide sequence: TGTGCCTGGAGTGGCGGACAGGGCCATCAGCCCCAGCATTTT.

J is TRBJ2-5 and V is TRBV5-6; 9 bases are a match to TRBD1. CDR1 SGHDT and CDR2 YYEEEE come from the germline V gene. The CDR3 is 14 amino acids. V shed 5 bases, J shed 2 bases, and the junction held 4 bases outside the gene matches. In DNA, the CDR3 is TGTGCCAGCAGGGGGGACAGGGCTCAAGAGACCCAGTACTTC. Translating it yields CASRGDRAQETQYF.

The chain has TRBV11-3 and TRBJ1-1; D gene unclear. CDR3 length: 13 residues. From germline, CDR1 is SGHNT and CDR2 YENEEA. Trimming stripped 3 bases from V and 2 bases from J, with 7 bases between. The CDR3 DNA follows: TGTGCCAGCAGCTTTAGCAGCAACACTGAAGCTTTCTTT. Translation gives CASSFSSNTEAFF.

The V and J genes are TRBV30 and TRBJ2-4, with 14 bases aligning to TRBD2. Trimming cost V 4 bases and J 9 bases; bases outside gene matches: 8. Looked up from germline, CDR1 is GTSNPN and CDR2 is SVGIG (reference sequence). The CDR3 has 15 amino acids. CDR3 protein: CAWTRLAGGQGIQYF. The DNA for the CDR3 is TGTGCCTGGACCCGACTAGCGGGGGGGCAGGGCATTCAGTACTTC. Using reference TRBV30 and TRBJ2-4 for the parts outside the CDR3, the full variable domain is SQTIHQWPATLVQPVGSPLSLECTVEGTSNPNLYWYRQAAGRGLQLLFYSVGIGQISSEVPQNLSASRPQDRQFILSSKKLLLSDSGFYLCAWTRLAGGQGIQYFGAGTRLSVL.

The gene calls are TRBV6-5 and TRBJ2-1; TRBD2 matches at 7 bases. Looked up from germline, CDR1 is MNHEY and CDR2 is SVGAGI. The CDR3 runs 13 residues. After removal of 6 bases from V and 10 bases from J, the junction contained 9 bases not matched to a gene. CDR3 loop: CASSRDPRGEQFF. The CDR3 DNA follows: TGTGCCAGCAGCCGGGACCCGCGGGGGGAGCAGTTCTTC.

V and J are TRBV6-5 and TRBJ2-2; D tentatively reads TRBD1 or TRBD2 (5 bases each). The germline V and J ends were trimmed by 7 bases and 0 bases, with 12 bases remaining between them. CDR3 length: 15 residues. Germline V gene lookup returns CDR1 MNHEY and CDR2 SVGAGI. The CDR3 is CASTPGRANTGELFF. Here the CDR3 DNA reads TGTGCCAGCACCCCGGGACGAGCGAACACCGGGGAGCTGTTTTTT.

Notes on this clone: A junction boundary mismatches the germline segment, possibly from a read error. V usage is TRBV7-7 and J usage is TRBJ2-1; D not resolved. Germline CDR1 is SSHAT and CDR2 is FNYEAQ (reference sequence). CDR3 length: 13 amino acids. CDR3 nucleotides: TGTGCTAGCAGCTTAGCCCCCGACGCTGAGCAGTTCTTC. It encodes CASSLAPDAEQFF.

The chain has TRBV15 and TRBJ1-1; 7 bases are shared with TRBD1. The CDR3 is 13 amino acids. CDR1 and CDR2 (germline): LNHNV, YYDKDF (reference sequence). Losses at the gene ends were 1 base for V and 9 bases for J; bases not matched to a gene: 5. CDR3 protein: CATSRVTGEKAFF. In DNA form, the CDR3 reads TGTGCCACCAGCAGAGTTACAGGGGAAAAAGCTTTCTTT.

This clone was recorded once. The chain is built from TRBV19 and TRBJ1-4; 11 bases are a match to TRBD1. Germline V CDR1 and CDR2: LNHDA, SQIVND (reference sequence). The CDR3 is made up of 15 amino acids. With V trimmed by 10 bases and J by 5 bases, 9 bases remained unmatched. In nucleotides, the CDR3 is TGTGCCACCAACCCTGGGACAGGGGGAAATGAAAAACTGTTTTTT. As protein: CATNPGTGGNEKLFF. Based on the CDR3 plus reference TRBV19 and TRBJ1-4, the full variable domain is DGGITQSPKYLFRKEGQNVTLSCEQNLNHDAMYWYRQDPGQGLRLIYYSQIVNDFQKGDIAEGYSVSREKKESFPLTVTSAQKNPTAFYLCATNPGTGGNEKLFFGSGTQLSVL.

The chain links TRBV5-4 to TRBJ2-5; weak D call: TRBD1 (5 bases). Deletions cut 0 bases from V and 4 bases from J, with 10 bases between. Germline V gives CDR1 SGHNT, CDR2 YYREEE (reference sequence). This CDR3 contains 14 residues. This chain's CDR3 is CASSLDRPPETQYF. As DNA, the CDR3 is TGTGCCAGCAGCTTGGACAGGCCCCCAGAGACCCAGTACTTC.

This clone was observed a single time. J is TRBJ1-4 and V is TRBV5-4; unclear D gene. This CDR3 contains 13 residues. Germline loops: CDR1 SGHNT, CDR2 YYREEE (reference sequence). V lost 4 bases and J 8 bases, leaving 12 bases between the germline ends. The CDR3 sequence is CASSLDPGEKLFF. CDR3 bases: TGTGCCAGCAGCCTTGACCCCGGAGAAAAACTGTTTTTT.

The chain combines TRBV28 with TRBJ1-2; possible D gene TRBD1, 6 bases. The V gene's germline CDR1 is MDHEN and CDR2 SYDVKM. This CDR3 comprises 13 residues. V lost 8 bases to trimming and J lost 4 bases, with 14 bases between them. CDR3 sequence: CASSRPRGYGYTF. The CDR3 DNA is TGTGCCAGCTCTAGGCCCAGGGGCTATGGCTACACCTTC.

This sequence joins TRBV19 and TRBJ1-1; tentative D call: TRBD1 (5 bases). This CDR3 is built from 15 residues. Germline assignment: CDR1 LNHDA and CDR2 SQIVND (reference sequence). Between the trimmed V and J ends, which lost 7 bases and 3 bases, there was a span of 18 bases. The CDR3 protein is CASTLVGGDHTEAFF. CDR3 in DNA: TGTGCCAGTACCCTGGTGGGTGGGGACCACACTGAAGCTTTCTTT.

The chain couples TRBV10-2 to TRBJ1-6; no clear D gene. V lost 0 bases and J 11 bases, leaving 11 bases between the germline ends. Germline assignment: CDR1 WSHSY and CDR2 SAAADI. The length of the CDR3 is 14 residues. The CDR3 nucleotides read TGCGCCAGCAGTGAGTCGAAGGGTGTGCCACCCCTCCACTTT. This gives the protein CASSESKGVPPLHF.

This chain connects TRBV6-1 to TRBJ1-5; no definite D call. Looked up from germline, CDR1 is MNHNS and CDR2 is SASEGT. Trimming left V 11 bases short and J 7 bases short, with 15 bases between. CDR3 length: 12 amino acids. As DNA, the CDR3 is TGTGCCGGAGCAAGTGCGGGACAGCCCCAGCATTTT. Its protein is CAGASAGQPQHF.

V and J are TRBV29-1 and TRBJ2-7; possible D gene TRBD2, 5 bases. Germline values: CDR1 SQVTM, CDR2 ANQGSEA. The CDR3 consists of 14 residues. V gave up 8 bases and J gave up 6 bases, with 23 bases separating them. CDR3 sequence: CSCRYPPGSGEQYF. The CDR3, as DNA: TGCAGCTGCCGGTATCCCCCTGGGAGCGGCGAGCAGTACTTC.

The chain combines TRBV19 with TRBJ2-4; D unresolved. The CDR3 contains 14 residues. The germline V and J ends were trimmed by 6 bases and 7 bases, with 16 bases remaining between them. Germline V gene lookup returns CDR1 LNHDA and CDR2 SQIVND (reference sequence). CDR3 residues: CASSPGLGGNIQYF. CDR3 DNA sequence: TGTGCCAGTAGCCCTGGGCTGGGTGGTAACATTCAGTACTTC.

The chain uses TRBV19 and TRBJ2-5, with 8 positions matching TRBD2. Germline CDR1 and CDR2: LNHDA and SQIVND (reference sequence). Germline trimming cut 2 bases from V and 1 base from J; bases unmatched to any gene: 6. The CDR3 spans 16 residues. CDR3 nucleotides: TGTGCCAGTAGTATAAAAAGCGGGAGCGGCCAAGAGACCCAGTACTTC. Amino acid sequence: CASSIKSGSGQETQYF.

The chain is built from TRBV5-1 and TRBJ2-3; 9 bases match TRBD1. Unmatched junction bases numbered 5, after V lost 3 bases and J lost 3 bases. The CDR3 sequence is 15 residues long. Germline CDR1 reads SGHRS; CDR2 reads YFSETQ. The CDR3 nucleotides read TGCGCCAGCAGCTCACAGGGGGCGCGGACAGATACGCAGTATTTT. Translating gives CASSSQGARTDTQYF. Together with reference TRBV5-1 and TRBJ2-3, the CDR3 gives the full variable domain: KAGVTQTPRYLIKTRGQQVTLSCSPISGHRSVSWYQQTPGQGLQFLFEYFSETQRNKGNFPGRFSGRQFSNSRSEMNVSTLELGDSALYLCASSSQGARTDTQYFGPGTRLTVL.

The chain uses TRBV6-6 and TRBJ1-6; 9 nucleotides align to TRBD1. The length of the CDR3 is 16 residues. Germline trimming cut 0 bases from V and 9 bases from J; bases unmatched to any gene: 6. Per germline, CDR1 MNHNY and CDR2 SVGAGI (reference sequence). Written as DNA, the CDR3 is TGTGCCAGCAGTTACTCAATGGGACAGGGTCGTTCACCCCTCCACTTT. Protein sequence: CASSYSMGQGRSPLHF.

The chain has TRBV7-2 and TRBJ1-5; D gene uncertain. The ends were cut back, 1 base at V and 11 bases at J, with 15 bases in the middle. Germline lookup yields CDR1 SGHTA and CDR2 FQGNSA. This CDR3 has 14 residues. CDR3 DNA: TGTGCCAGCAGCTTAGAGGGCCACGCACCGACCCAGCATTTT. Its translation is CASSLEGHAPTQHF.

This clone was detected once. The V gene is TRBV5-1, the J gene TRBJ2-5; D perhaps matches TRBD1 (5 bases). Looked up from germline, CDR1 is SGHRS and CDR2 is YFSETQ. V lost 4 bases, J lost 5 bases, and 18 bases lay in between. The CDR3 has 15 residues. The CDR3 region has the DNA TGCGCCAGCAGCCCCGACGGCACAGGTGGGGAGACCCAGTACTTC. Residues: CASSPDGTGGETQYF.

This chain uses TRBV6-5 with TRBJ1-1, with D hard to call. This CDR3 has 13 residues. V gave up 0 bases and J gave up 3 bases, with 5 bases separating them. CDR1 and CDR2 (germline): MNHEY, SVGAGI. CDR3 loop: CASSYSADTEAFF. The CDR3 DNA reads as TGTGCCAGCAGTTACTCGGCGGACACTGAAGCTTTCTTT.

The rearrangement links TRBV30 to TRBJ2-5, with 8 bases that match TRBD1. This CDR3 region has 12 residues. Germline V CDR1 and CDR2: GTSNPN, SVGIG (reference sequence). Unmatched junction bases numbered 0, after V lost 5 bases and J lost 1 base. This CDR3 is CAWGQGQETQYF. The CDR3 DNA reads as TGTGCCTGGGGACAGGGCCAAGAGACCCAGTACTTC.

This clone was seen just once. This CDR3 reads CASSYSGQIYGYTF. The DNA for the CDR3 is TGTGCCAGCAGTTACTCAGGGCAGATCTATGGCTACACCTTC. The V gene is TRBV6-6, the J gene TRBJ1-2, with D unclear. From germline, CDR1 is MNHNY and CDR2 SVGAGI (reference sequence). CDR3 length equals 14 residues. V was clipped by 0 bases and J by 4 bases, with 9 bases between them.